Included here is one T cell receptor beta chain sequence, with context. Antigen specificity is unknown. Sequencing used immunoSEQ multiplex PCR; TCRdb keeps in-frame clones, though not all of them. The profile shows over 45,000 clones, around 80% of them singletons. This record belongs to a study of OX40 agonist ivuxolimab in advanced cancers. General observations from the study: Low normalized T-cell clonal expansion also characterized some of the nonresponders.

This CDR3 contains 12 residues. Germline V gene data show CDR1 as SGHRS and CDR2 as YFSETQ. The ends were cut back, 7 bases at V and 8 bases at J, with 13 bases in the middle. The chain combines TRBV5-1 with TRBJ2-4; weak D call: TRBD2 (6 bases). This receptor was identified in an adult with an advanced solid tumor such as melanoma, head and neck, liver or kidney cancer. Sample: CD4+ or CD8+ T cells sorted from blood, taken in a trial of the OX40 agonist ivuxolimab. CDR3 sequence: CASHNWGDIQYF. The CDR3 DNA sequence: TGCGCCAGCCATAATTGGGGGGACATTCAGTACTTC. The entire variable domain, with the rest obtained from reference TRBV5-1 and TRBJ2-4, is as follows: KAGVTQTPRYLIKTRGQQVTLSCSPISGHRSVSWYQQTPGQGLQFLFEYFSETQRNKGNFPGRFSGRQFSNSRSEMNVSTLELGDSALYLCASHNWGDIQYFGAGTRLSVL.